This T cell receptor (beta chain) was sequenced in a study of cytomegalovirus exposure and HLA in healthy donors. Notes on the study in general: Earlier results showed most TCR beta V segments being productive about 87% or about 30% of the time.

This clone appeared a few times. Its specificity is unknown. Nominally healthy donors provided the samples, though records likely missed some immune exposures. Researchers ran the PCR with 60 Vbeta and 13 Jbeta primers. Produced via immunoSEQ multiplex PCR; TCRdb's table is partial and in-frame only. The profile shows 150,000 or so clones, less than 90% of them singletons. The sequenced sample was PBMCs. The TCR sequence derives from a woman aged 18-29 years in good health and CMV-seronegative.

The CDR3 is CAREREGRRGEQFF. The CDR3, as DNA: TGCGCCAGGGAGCGGGAGGGCCGGAGAGGTGAGCAGTTCTTC. This sequence joins TRBV10-1 and TRBJ2-1; TRBD2 aligns across 10 bases. J lost 9 bases, V lost 9 bases, and 11 bases had no gene match. In germline, CDR1 is WNHNN, CDR2 SYGVQD (reference sequence). The CDR3 loop spans 14 amino acids.